The sample holds one count of the clone carrying this T cell receptor beta chain. Measured with immunoSEQ multiplex PCR; TCRdb has only the in-frame clones, and not every one. The sample carries 150,000 to 200,000 clones, over 80% recorded once. The sample is drawn from a study of blood T cell repertoires in COVID-19. The CDR3 sequence is 17 residues long. The germline V gene has CDR1 LGHNA and CDR2 YSLEER. With 4 bases clipped from V and 4 bases from J, the junction kept 10 bases outside the gene matches. This rearrangement joins TRBV4-3 to TRBJ2-3; 11 positions agree with TRBD2. The specimen sequenced was peripheral blood. The TCR comes from a woman in her 30s with acute or convalescent COVID-19. The CDR3 here is CASSPTSGGSNSDTQYF. CDR3 bases: TGCGCCAGCAGCCCAACTAGCGGGGGTTCAAATTCAGATACGCAGTATTTT.